The clone carrying this TCR beta chain was detected ten times or more. This record comes from a study of neurological immune-mediated disorders. TCRdb processed the 5' RACE reads anew with MiXCR; each CDR3 protein has one entry. Altogether tens of thousands of distinct CDR3 sequences are present, roughly 3.5% being singletons, with the ten largest covering around 2.7%. The trim removed 4 bases at V and 6 bases at J, leaving 0 bases unmatched. The CDR3 loop spans 13 amino acids. CDR1 KGHSH and CDR2 LQKENI come from the germline V gene. The sequenced sample consisted of PBMCs. The V gene is TRBV18, the J gene TRBJ2-1; 10 nucleotides align to TRBD2. This sequence originates from a woman aged 45 to 65 with multiple sclerosis. The CDR3 DNA is TGTGCCAGCTCACAGCGGGGGGGCAATGAGCAGTTCTTC. This encodes CASSQRGGNEQFF. The full variable domain, completed using reference TRBV18 and TRBJ2-1, is NAGVMQNPRHLVRRRGQEARLRCSPMKGHSHVYWYRQLPEEGLKFMVYLQKENIIDESGMPKERFSAEFPKEGPSILRIQQVVRGDSAAYFCASSQRGGNEQFFGPGTRLTVL.